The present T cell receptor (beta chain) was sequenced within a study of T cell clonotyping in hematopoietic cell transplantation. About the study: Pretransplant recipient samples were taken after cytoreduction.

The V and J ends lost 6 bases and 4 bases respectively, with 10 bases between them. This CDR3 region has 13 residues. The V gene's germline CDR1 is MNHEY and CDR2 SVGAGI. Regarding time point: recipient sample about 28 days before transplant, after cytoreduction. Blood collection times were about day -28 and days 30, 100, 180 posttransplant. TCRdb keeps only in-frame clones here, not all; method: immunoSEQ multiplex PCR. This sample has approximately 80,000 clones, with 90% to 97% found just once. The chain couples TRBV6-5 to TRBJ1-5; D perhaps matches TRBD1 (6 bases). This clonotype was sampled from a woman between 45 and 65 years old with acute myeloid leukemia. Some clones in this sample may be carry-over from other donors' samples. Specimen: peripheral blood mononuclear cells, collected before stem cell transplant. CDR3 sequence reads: CASSRTANQPQHF. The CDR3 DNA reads TGTGCCAGCAGCCGGACAGCAAATCAGCCCCAGCATTTT.